This TCR beta chain was observed in a study of yellow fever vaccine responses in identical twins. The germline gives CDR1 SNHLY, CDR2 FYNNEI. The CDR3 loop spans 17 amino acids. The J segment lost 3 bases and the V segment lost 6 bases, leaving 15 bases of the junction unmatched. Each CDR3 protein is one row after TCRdb ran MiXCR on the RT-PCR reads. The profile shows 25,000 or so distinct CDR3 sequences, around four fifths of them singletons. The sample consisted of T cells from blood (PBMCs), unsorted or a sorted subset (not recorded which), taken before or after yellow fever vaccination (not recorded which). The V call is TRBV2, the J call TRBJ1-1; 8 bases align to TRBD1. This TCR came from a woman aged 18-29 years who received the yellow fever vaccine. This CDR3 reads CASSRQPTGGRDTEAFF. CDR3 in DNA: TGTGCCAGCAGCCGACAACCCACAGGGGGGAGGGACACTGAAGCTTTCTTT.